Listed here are 20 T cell receptor beta chains from one sample, sequenced in a study of T cells in localized non-small cell lung cancer. Profiling relied on immunoSEQ multiplex PCR, and the TCRdb table lists in-frame clones only, not all of them. Among 35,000 to 45,000 clones listed, over 75% were seen once. Sequencing was performed on peripheral blood, taken before any cancer treatment. These receptors were collected from a male donor at least 60 years old with stage III squamous cell lung carcinoma.

V is TRBV9 and J is TRBJ1-1, with 8 bases lining up with TRBD1. CDR1 and CDR2 from the germline V gene are SGDLS and YYNGEE. J lost 1 base, V lost 4 bases, and 6 bases had no gene match. The CDR3 is 15 amino acids. CDR3 coding DNA: TGTGCCAGCAGCCCACGGACAGGGTCGAACACTGAAGCTTTCTTT. It is translated as CASSPRTGSNTEAFF.

The V call is TRBV28, the J call TRBJ1-2; D is undetermined. The germline V gene has CDR1 MDHEN and CDR2 SYDVKM. Trimming took off 7 bases at V and 7 bases at J, with 22 bases between the two ends. This CDR3 has 15 amino acids. As DNA, the CDR3 is TGTGCCAGCACCGGGTGGGCATCCCTATCGGGTGGCTACACCTTC. Translating it yields CASTGWASLSGGYTF.

This clone was detected a few times. The rearrangement links TRBV2 to TRBJ2-7; possibly TRBD2 for D (6 bases). V shed 8 bases and J shed 2 bases, with 16 bases lying between them. Germline-derived CDR1 and CDR2 are SNHLY and FYNNEI. The CDR3 has 14 residues. CDR3 region: CASHSARGTYEQYF. CDR3 nucleotide sequence: TGTGCCAGCCACAGTGCGCGCGGGACCTACGAGCAGTACTTC.

The genes are TRBV19 and TRBJ1-1; D might be TRBD1 (6 bases). The germline V and J ends were trimmed by 6 bases and 5 bases, with 19 bases remaining between them. The CDR3 is 15 amino acids. Per the germline V gene, CDR1 is LNHDA and CDR2 is SQIVND (reference sequence). This CDR3 is CASSARRGVGTEAFF. The CDR3 DNA reads TGTGCCAGTAGCGCACGAAGGGGGGTAGGGACTGAAGCTTTCTTT.

The J gene is TRBJ2-4, the V gene TRBV5-5, with TRBD1 identical over 9 bases. In germline, CDR1 is SGHKS, CDR2 YYEKEE (reference sequence). The CDR3 runs to 16 residues. Germline trimming cut 0 bases from V and 6 bases from J; bases unmatched to any gene: 7. CDR3 coding DNA: TGTGCCAGCAGCTTGGACAGGGGGCGCAGTGGAAACATTCAGTACTTC. It specifies CASSLDRGRSGNIQYF.

The J gene is TRBJ2-1, the V gene TRBV20-1, with D unclear. The germline V gene has CDR1 DFQATT and CDR2 SNEGSKA (reference sequence). This CDR3 region has 11 residues. The V end lost 1 base, the J end lost 8 bases, and 6 bases lay between the germline ends. For the CDR3, the DNA is TGCAGTGCTAGAGGGGTCGATGAGCAGTTCTTC. It codes for CSARGVDEQFF.

The V call is TRBV7-2, the J call TRBJ1-4; 10 bases fit TRBD1. With V trimmed by 5 bases and J by 0 bases, 9 bases remained unmatched. The V gene's germline CDR1 is SGHTA and CDR2 FQGNSA. The CDR3 covers 18 residues. The CDR3 sequence is CASSGSWDRGTTNEKLFF. CDR3 coding DNA: TGTGCCAGCAGCGGAAGCTGGGACAGGGGAACAACTAATGAAAAACTGTTTTTT. The complete variable domain, with remaining parts taken from reference TRBV7-2 and TRBJ1-4, reads GAGVSQSPSNKVTEKGKDVELRCDPISGHTALYWYRQSLGQGLEFLIYFQGNSAPDKSGLPSDRFSAERTGGSVSTLTIQRTQQEDSAVYLCASSGSWDRGTTNEKLFFGSGTQLSVL.

This clone was detected only once. CDR3 bases: TGTGCCAGCAGCTTAGAAGCCAGAGGCTCCTACAATGAGCAGTTCTTC. As protein: CASSLEARGSYNEQFF. This chain connects TRBV11-1 to TRBJ2-1; D remains ambiguous. The V and J ends lost 1 base and 0 bases respectively, with 10 bases between them. The germline CDR1 and CDR2 sequences are SGHAT and FQDESV (reference sequence). CDR3 length equals 16 residues.

The J gene is TRBJ1-2, the V gene TRBV29-1; possibly TRBD1 for D (6 bases). This CDR3 is built from 15 residues. The germline V and J ends were trimmed by 0 bases and 3 bases, with 14 bases remaining between them. The germline gives CDR1 SQVTM, CDR2 ANQGSEA. The DNA for the CDR3 is TGCAGCGTTGAAGATCGGGCACAGGGCGACTATGGCTACACCTTC. It encodes CSVEDRAQGDYGYTF.

The chain combines TRBV5-4 with TRBJ2-5, with D maybe TRBD2 (6 bases). Germline assignment: CDR1 SGHNT and CDR2 YYREEE (reference sequence). The V end lost 1 base, the J end lost 7 bases, and 14 bases lay between the germline ends. There are 14 residues in the CDR3. CDR3 sequence: CASSLPRDSGTQYF. CDR3 DNA: TGTGCCAGCAGCTTGCCCCGGGACTCCGGGACCCAGTACTTC.

V usage is TRBV18 and J usage is TRBJ2-6; D remains ambiguous. The CDR3 loop spans 17 amino acids. Trimming left V 0 bases short and J 0 bases short, with 9 bases between. Germline V lookup: CDR1 KGHSH, CDR2 LQKENI. The CDR3 is CASSPPSTDSGANVLTF. CDR3 sequence (DNA): TGTGCCAGCTCACCACCGTCGACGGACTCTGGGGCCAACGTCCTGACTTTC.

The gene calls are TRBV5-1 and TRBJ2-2; D is ambiguous. Germline lookup yields CDR1 SGHRS and CDR2 YFSETQ. V dropped 3 bases and J dropped 0 bases, with 6 bases sitting between them. The CDR3 loop spans 14 amino acids. In DNA form, the CDR3 reads TGCGCCAGCAGCTCCGGGCCGAACACCGGGGAGCTGTTTTTT. This sequence encodes CASSSGPNTGELFF.

A few counts support this clone. The rearrangement joins TRBV10-1 to TRBJ1-1, with D perhaps matching TRBD1 (5 bases). This CDR3 has 15 residues. CDR1 and CDR2 from the germline V gene are WNHNN and SYGVQD (reference sequence). Trimming left V 6 bases short and J 11 bases short, with 25 bases between. The CDR3 region is CASSEARAVGLRAFF. DNA for the CDR3: TGCGCCAGCAGCGAGGCCAGGGCCGTTGGGTTACGGGCTTTCTTT.

The chain is built from TRBV25-1 and TRBJ1-1; D call uncertain. CDR1 and CDR2 (germline): MGHDK, SYGVNS. V was trimmed by 1 base and J by 2 bases, leaving 8 bases between them. The length of the CDR3 is 14 residues. The CDR3 reads CASSEWNSNTEAFF. CDR3 in DNA: TGTGCCAGCAGTGAATGGAACAGTAACACTGAAGCTTTCTTT.

The rearrangement joins TRBV2 to TRBJ2-7; the D gene is possibly TRBD2 (7 bases). The CDR3 spans 14 residues. Germline V gene sequence: CDR1 SNHLY, CDR2 FYNNEI. Trimming cost V 6 bases and J 5 bases, with 17 bases left between them. The CDR3 DNA is TGTGCCAGCAGCCTTACGGGGGGCGTGGACGAGCAGTACTTC. Its protein product is CASSLTGGVDEQYF.

The chain carries TRBV19 and TRBJ1-1, with D hard to call. Trimming removed 6 bases from V and 1 base from J, with 12 bases in between. This CDR3 contains 14 residues. Looked up from germline, CDR1 is LNHDA and CDR2 is SQIVND (reference sequence). This CDR3 is CASRLSLQNTEAFF. CDR3 sequence (DNA): TGTGCCAGTAGACTTTCCCTTCAGAACACTGAAGCTTTCTTT.

J is TRBJ1-2 and V is TRBV10-2; D is unclear. V gave up 7 bases and J gave up 5 bases, with 11 bases separating them. CDR1 is WSHSY and CDR2 is SAAADI in the germline V gene. This CDR3 has 12 amino acids. The CDR3 nucleotides are TGCGCCAGCAAAGACGGGAGATATGGCTACACCTTC. Encoded protein: CASKDGRYGYTF.

This clone appeared a few times. Other DNA sequences in the sample encode the same CDR3. CDR3 in DNA: TGTGCCTGGAGTGTGGGTCGGGCTAACTATGGCTACACCTTC. This encodes CAWSVGRANYGYTF. The rearrangement uses TRBV30 and TRBJ1-2, with D unresolved. Germline V CDR1 and CDR2: GTSNPN, SVGIG (reference sequence). V was shortened by 0 bases and J by 0 bases, with 8 bases between the two germline ends. CDR3 size: 14 residues.

This chain links TRBV29-1 with TRBJ1-5; 7 bases agree with TRBD1. Germline CDR1 reads SQVTM; CDR2 reads ANQGSEA. CDR3 size: 14 residues. The junction had 5 bases not matched to a gene; V was cut back by 4 bases and J by 2 bases. The CDR3 region is CSVVVTGGNQPQHF. In nucleotides, the CDR3 is TGCAGCGTTGTCGTTACAGGGGGCAATCAGCCCCAGCATTTT.

V is TRBV11-2 and J is TRBJ2-1; D gene ambiguous. Germline V lookup: CDR1 SGHAT, CDR2 FQNNGV. V lost 0 bases, J lost 13 bases, and 13 bases lay in between. This CDR3 is 13 amino acids long. The CDR3 spells CASSLDRFQKQFF. In nucleotides, the CDR3 is TGTGCCAGCAGCTTAGATCGATTTCAGAAACAGTTCTTC.